The present entry profiles one TCR beta chain with its context. The CDR3 contains 12 residues. With 4 bases removed from V and 7 bases from J, the gap between germline ends came to 10 bases. In germline, CDR1 is MNHEY, CDR2 SVGAGI. The data were taken from a study of blood T cell repertoires in COVID-19. Per the study methods: Reference gene primer amplification in the assay estimated nucleated cell counts. Repertoires were generated with immunoSEQ multiplex PCR, while TCRdb's copy carries only in-frame clones and drops some. The V and J calls and clone size are taken from that table; D and trimming were inferred from the DNA. The sample records 250,000 or so clones, around four fifths being singletons.

The TCR sequence derives from a man between 60 and 70 years old with acute or convalescent COVID-19. V and J are TRBV6-5 and TRBJ1-1; D is ambiguous. Sequencing was done on a sample of peripheral blood. This CDR3 reads CASSFRGLEAFF. The DNA of the CDR3 is TGTGCCAGCAGTTTTCGCGGGCTTGAAGCTTTCTTT.